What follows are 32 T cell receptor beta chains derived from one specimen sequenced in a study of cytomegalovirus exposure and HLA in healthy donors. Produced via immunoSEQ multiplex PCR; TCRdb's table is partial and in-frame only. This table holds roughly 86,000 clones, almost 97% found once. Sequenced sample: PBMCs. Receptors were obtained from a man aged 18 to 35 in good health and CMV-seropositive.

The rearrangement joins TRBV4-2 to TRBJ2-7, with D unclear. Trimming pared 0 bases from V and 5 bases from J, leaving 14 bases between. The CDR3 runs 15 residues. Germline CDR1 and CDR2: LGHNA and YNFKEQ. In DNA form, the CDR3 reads TGTGCCAGCAGCCAAGATCGGCTAGATTCGGACGAGCAGTACTTC. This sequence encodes CASSQDRLDSDEQYF.

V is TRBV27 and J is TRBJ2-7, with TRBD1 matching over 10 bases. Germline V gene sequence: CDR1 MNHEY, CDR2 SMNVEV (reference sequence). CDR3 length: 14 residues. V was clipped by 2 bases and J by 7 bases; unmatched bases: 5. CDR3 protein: CASSLDRGLSEQYF. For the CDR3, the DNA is TGTGCCAGCAGTTTAGACAGGGGGCTGAGTGAGCAGTACTTC.

The CDR3 nucleotides read TGTGCCAGCAGCCCGGGGGGACGACAAGCTTTCTTT. It codes for CASSPGGRQAFF. The rearrangement uses TRBV11-3 and TRBJ1-1, with TRBD1 as a possible D gene (5 bases). Germline lookup yields CDR1 SGHNT and CDR2 YENEEA. The CDR3 contains 12 residues. Trimming pared 5 bases from V and 9 bases from J, leaving 13 bases between.

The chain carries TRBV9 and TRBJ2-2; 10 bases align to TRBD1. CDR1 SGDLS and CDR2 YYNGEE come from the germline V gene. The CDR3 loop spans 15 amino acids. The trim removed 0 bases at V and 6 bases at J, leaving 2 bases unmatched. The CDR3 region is CASSVETGGSGELFF. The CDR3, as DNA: TGTGCCAGCAGCGTAGAGACAGGGGGCTCCGGGGAGCTGTTTTTT.

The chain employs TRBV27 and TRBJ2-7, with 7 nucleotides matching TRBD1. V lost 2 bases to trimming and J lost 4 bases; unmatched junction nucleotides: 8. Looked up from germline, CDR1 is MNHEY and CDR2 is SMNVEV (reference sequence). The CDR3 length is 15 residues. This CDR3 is CASSLTTGNVYEQYF. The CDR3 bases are TGTGCCAGCAGTTTAACGACAGGGAATGTTTACGAGCAGTACTTC.

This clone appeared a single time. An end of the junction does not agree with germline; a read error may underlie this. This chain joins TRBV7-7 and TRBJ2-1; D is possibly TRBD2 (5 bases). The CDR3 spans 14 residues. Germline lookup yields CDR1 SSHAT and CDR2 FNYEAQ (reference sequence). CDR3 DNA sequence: TGTGCTAGCAGCTTGGCTAGCTCCATCAATGAGCAGTTCTTC. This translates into CASSLASSINEQFF.

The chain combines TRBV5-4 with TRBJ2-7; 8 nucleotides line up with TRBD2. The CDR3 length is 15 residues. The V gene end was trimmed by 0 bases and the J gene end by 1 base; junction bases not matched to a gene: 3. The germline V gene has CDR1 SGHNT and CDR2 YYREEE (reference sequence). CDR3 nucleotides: TGTGCCAGCAGCTTGGAGGCGGGAGGATCCTACGAGCAGTACTTC. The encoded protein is CASSLEAGGSYEQYF.

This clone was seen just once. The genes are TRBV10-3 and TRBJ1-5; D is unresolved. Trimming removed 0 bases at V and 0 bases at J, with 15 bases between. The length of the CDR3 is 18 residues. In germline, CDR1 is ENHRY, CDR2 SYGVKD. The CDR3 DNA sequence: TGTGCCATCAGTGAGTCGAGTTTAGAGTCAAATAGCAATCAGCCCCAGCATTTT. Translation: CAISESSLESNSNQPQHF.

The DNA for the CDR3 is TGTGCCAGCAGTGAAATCCTAGCGGGAGGACTCTACGAGCAGTACTTC. Its translation: CASSEILAGGLYEQYF. The rearrangement uses TRBV2 and TRBJ2-7; 11 bases line up with TRBD2. This CDR3 spans 16 amino acids. V was pared by 2 bases and J by 3 bases, with 6 bases of the junction left unmatched. Germline CDR1 SNHLY, CDR2 FYNNEI.

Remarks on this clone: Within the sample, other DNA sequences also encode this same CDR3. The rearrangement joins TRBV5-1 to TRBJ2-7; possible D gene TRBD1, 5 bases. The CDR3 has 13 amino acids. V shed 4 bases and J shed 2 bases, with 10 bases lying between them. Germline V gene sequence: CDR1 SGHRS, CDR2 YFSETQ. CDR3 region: CASSSDSPYEQYF. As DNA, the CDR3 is TGCGCCAGCAGCAGTGACAGTCCCTACGAGCAGTACTTC. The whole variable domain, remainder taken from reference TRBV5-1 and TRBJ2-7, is KAGVTQTPRYLIKTRGQQVTLSCSPISGHRSVSWYQQTPGQGLQFLFEYFSETQRNKGNFPGRFSGRQFSNSRSEMNVSTLELGDSALYLCASSSDSPYEQYFGPGTRLTVT.

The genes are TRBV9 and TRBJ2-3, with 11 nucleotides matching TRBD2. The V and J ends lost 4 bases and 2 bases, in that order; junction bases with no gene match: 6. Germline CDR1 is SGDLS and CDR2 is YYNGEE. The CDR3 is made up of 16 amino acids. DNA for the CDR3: TGTGCCAGCAGCTTTCTTAGCGGGAGGGCCACAGATACGCAGTATTTT. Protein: CASSFLSGRATDTQYF.

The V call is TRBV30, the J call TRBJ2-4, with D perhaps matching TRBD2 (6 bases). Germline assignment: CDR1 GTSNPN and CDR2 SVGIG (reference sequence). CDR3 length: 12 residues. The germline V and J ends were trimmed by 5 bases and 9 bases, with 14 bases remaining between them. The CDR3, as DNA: TGTGCCTGGTCGGGACGGCGGGGCATTCAGTACTTC. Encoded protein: CAWSGRRGIQYF.

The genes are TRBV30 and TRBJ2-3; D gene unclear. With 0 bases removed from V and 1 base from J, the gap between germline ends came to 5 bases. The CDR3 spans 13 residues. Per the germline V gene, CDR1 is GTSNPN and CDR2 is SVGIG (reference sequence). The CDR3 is CAWSVTGTDTQYF. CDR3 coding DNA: TGTGCCTGGAGTGTGACTGGCACAGATACGCAGTATTTT.

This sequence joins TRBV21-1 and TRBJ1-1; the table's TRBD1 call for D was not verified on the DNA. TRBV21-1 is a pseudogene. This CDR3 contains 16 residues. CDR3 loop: CASSTCPGTGNTEAFF. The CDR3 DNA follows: TGTGCCAGCAGCACTTGCCCCGGGACAGGGAACACTGAAGCTTTCTTT.

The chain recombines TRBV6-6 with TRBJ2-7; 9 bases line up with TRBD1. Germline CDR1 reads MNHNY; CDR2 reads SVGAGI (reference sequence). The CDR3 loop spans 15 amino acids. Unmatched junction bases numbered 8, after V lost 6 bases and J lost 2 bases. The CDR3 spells CASSSPGQGAYEQYF. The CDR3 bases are TGTGCCAGCAGCTCCCCGGGACAGGGTGCCTACGAGCAGTACTTC.

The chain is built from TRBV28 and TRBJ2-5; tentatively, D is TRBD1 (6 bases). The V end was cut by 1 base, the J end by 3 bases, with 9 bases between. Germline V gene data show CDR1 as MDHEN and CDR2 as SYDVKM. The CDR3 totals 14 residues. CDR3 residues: CASSLSPGEETQYF. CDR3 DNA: TGTGCCAGCAGTTTATCTCCAGGGGAAGAGACCCAGTACTTC.

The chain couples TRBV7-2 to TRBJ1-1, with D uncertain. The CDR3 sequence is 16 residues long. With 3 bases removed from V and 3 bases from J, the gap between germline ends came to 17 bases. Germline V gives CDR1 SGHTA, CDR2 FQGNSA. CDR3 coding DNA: TGTGCCAGCAGCTTCCTGGTCGGGAGAACAGACACTGAAGCTTTCTTT. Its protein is CASSFLVGRTDTEAFF.

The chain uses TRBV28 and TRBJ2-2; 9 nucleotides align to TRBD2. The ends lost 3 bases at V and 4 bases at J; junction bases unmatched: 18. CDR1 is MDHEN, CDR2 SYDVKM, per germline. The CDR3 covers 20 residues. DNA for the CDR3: TGTGCCAGCAGTTTGGATTTGGTGGGCGAGGGACTAGCTTTCACCGGGGAGCTGTTTTTT. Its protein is CASSLDLVGEGLAFTGELFF.

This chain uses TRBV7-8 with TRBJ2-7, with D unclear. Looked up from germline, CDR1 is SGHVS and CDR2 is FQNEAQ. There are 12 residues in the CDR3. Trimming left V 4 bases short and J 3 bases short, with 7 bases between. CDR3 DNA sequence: TGTGCCAGCAGCTACACATTCTACGAGCAGTACTTC. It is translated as CASSYTFYEQYF.

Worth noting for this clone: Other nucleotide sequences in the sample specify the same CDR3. The CDR3 loop is CASSGPRRLVYNEQFF. CDR3 sequence (DNA): TGTGCCAGCAGTGGCCCCCGTCGACTAGTGTACAATGAGCAGTTCTTC. This sequence joins TRBV25-1 and TRBJ2-1; the D gene is possibly TRBD2 (6 bases). The CDR3 length is 16 residues. V lost 4 bases and J lost 4, with 17 bases in between. The germline gives CDR1 MGHDK, CDR2 SYGVNS.

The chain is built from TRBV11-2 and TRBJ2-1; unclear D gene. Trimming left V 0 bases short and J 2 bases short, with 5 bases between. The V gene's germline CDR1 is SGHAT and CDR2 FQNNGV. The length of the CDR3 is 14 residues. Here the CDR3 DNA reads TGTGCCAGCAGCTTAGAGGGCGCCTACAATGAGCAGTTCTTC. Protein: CASSLEGAYNEQFF.

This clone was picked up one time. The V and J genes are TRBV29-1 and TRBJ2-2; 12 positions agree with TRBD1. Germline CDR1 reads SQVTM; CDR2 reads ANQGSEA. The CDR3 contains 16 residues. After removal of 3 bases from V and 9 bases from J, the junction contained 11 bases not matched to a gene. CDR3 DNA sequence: TGCAGCGTTGAGAGGTTACGGGACAGGGGGCTCCGGGAGCTGTTTTTT. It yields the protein CSVERLRDRGLRELFF.

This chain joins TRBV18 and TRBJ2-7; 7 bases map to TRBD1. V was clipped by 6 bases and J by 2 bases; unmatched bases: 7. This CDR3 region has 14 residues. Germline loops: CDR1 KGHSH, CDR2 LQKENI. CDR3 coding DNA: TGTGCCAGCTCCCCCCGGGACAGCCCCTACGAGCAGTACTTC. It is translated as CASSPRDSPYEQYF.

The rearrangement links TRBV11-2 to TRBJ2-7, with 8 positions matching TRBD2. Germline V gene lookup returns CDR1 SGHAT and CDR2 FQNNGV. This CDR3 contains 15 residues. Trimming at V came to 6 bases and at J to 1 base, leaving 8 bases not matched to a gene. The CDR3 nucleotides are TGTGCCAGCAGACCCAGCCGGGAGGGATCCTACGAGCAGTACTTC. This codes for CASRPSREGSYEQYF.

In nucleotides, the CDR3 is TGCGCCAGCAGCCAAAGACAGTGGAACACCGGGACTAGCGGGATAGCCAAAAACATTCAGTACTTC. As protein: CASSQRQWNTGTSGIAKNIQYF. The rearrangement uses TRBV4-1 and TRBJ2-4, with 13 bases aligning to TRBD2. Germline V gene lookup returns CDR1 MGHRA and CDR2 YSYEKL. The J segment lost 0 bases and the V segment lost 2 bases, leaving 16 bases of the junction unmatched. The CDR3 is 22 amino acids.

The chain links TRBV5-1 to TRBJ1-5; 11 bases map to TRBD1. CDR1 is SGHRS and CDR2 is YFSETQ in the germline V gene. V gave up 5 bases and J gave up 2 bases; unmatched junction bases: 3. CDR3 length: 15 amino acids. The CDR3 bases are TGCGCCAGCAGAGCGGGACAGGGGGGCAATCAGCCCCAGCATTTT. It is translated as CASRAGQGGNQPQHF.

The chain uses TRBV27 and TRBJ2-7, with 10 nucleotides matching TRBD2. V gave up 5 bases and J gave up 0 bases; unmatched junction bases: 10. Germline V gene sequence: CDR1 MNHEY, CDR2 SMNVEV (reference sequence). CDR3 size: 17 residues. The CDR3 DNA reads TGTGCCAGCAGTACCCTCGCTAGCGGGAGCAGCTCCTACGAGCAGTACTTC. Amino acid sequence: CASSTLASGSSSYEQYF.

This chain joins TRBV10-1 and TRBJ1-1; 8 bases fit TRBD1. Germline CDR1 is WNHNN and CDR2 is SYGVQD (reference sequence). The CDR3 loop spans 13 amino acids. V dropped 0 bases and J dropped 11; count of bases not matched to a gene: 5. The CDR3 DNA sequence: TGCGCCAGCAGTGAGTCGAAGACAGGGGACGCTTTCTTT. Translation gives CASSESKTGDAFF.

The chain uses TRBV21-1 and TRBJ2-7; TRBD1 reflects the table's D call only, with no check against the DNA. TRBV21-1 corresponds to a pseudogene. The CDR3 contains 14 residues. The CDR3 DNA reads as TGTGCCAGCAGCACCGACAGGGGGTGGAACGAGCAGTACTTC. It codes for CASSTDRGWNEQYF.

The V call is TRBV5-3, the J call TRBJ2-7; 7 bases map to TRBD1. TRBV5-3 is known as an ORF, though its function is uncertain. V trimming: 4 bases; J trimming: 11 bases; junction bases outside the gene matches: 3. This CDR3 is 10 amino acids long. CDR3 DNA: TGTGCCAGAAGCGACAGGGACGAGTACTTC. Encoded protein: CARSDRDEYF.

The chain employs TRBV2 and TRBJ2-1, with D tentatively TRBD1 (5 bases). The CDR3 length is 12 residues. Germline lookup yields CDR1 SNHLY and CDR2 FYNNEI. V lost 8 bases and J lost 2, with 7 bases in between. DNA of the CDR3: TGTGCCAGCCAGGGTACCTACAATGAGCAGTTCTTC. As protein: CASQGTYNEQFF.

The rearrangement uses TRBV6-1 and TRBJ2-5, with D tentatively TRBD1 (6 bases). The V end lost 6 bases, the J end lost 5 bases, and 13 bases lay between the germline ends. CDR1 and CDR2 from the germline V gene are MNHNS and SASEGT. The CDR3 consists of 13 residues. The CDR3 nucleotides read TGTGCCAGCAGGACGACAGGTGGGGAGACCCAGTACTTC. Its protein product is CASRTTGGETQYF.